These T cell receptor beta chains were read from a single sample in a study of shared T cell receptors in the human thymus. Sequencing was performed with immunoSEQ multiplex PCR; in TCRdb, only in-frame clones are kept and a portion is missing. The table has around 730,000 clones, approximately 85% seen once. These data were also filed under a second study, of human thymus T cells.

The sequenced sample was thymocytes. The receptors were sampled from a girl less than two years old with a congenital heart defect. CDR3s include the opening cysteine and the closing phenylalanine or tryptophan. A D gene is named only where the DNA matches it firmly.

V gene	D gene	J gene	CDR3 protein
TRBV4-3	.	TRBJ2-3	CASSQEGLAGTDTQYF
TRBV30	TRBD1	TRBJ2-2	CAWSTMGQSNTGELFF
TRBV7-9	TRBD1	TRBJ1-6	CASRKTPDRADSYNSPLHF
TRBV7-8	TRBD2	TRBJ2-1	CASSQKTSGGTNEQFF
TRBV4-1	.	TRBJ1-4	CASSQFKIWGGEKLFF
TRBV27	.	TRBJ1-3	CASSPEGPGNTIYF
TRBV2	TRBD1	TRBJ1-2	CASSGTASYGYTF
TRBV18	.	TRBJ1-2	CASSPLSGQPTDGYTF
TRBV28	.	TRBJ2-7	CASSFYRESRPYEQYF
TRBV6-5	.	TRBJ2-2	CASSYVSLGELFF
TRBV2	TRBD2	TRBJ2-1	CATPPETSGGLYNEQFF
TRBV7-8	TRBD1	TRBJ1-4	CASSIRTGRNEKLFF
TRBV7-9	TRBD1	TRBJ2-3	CASSVGTGEGDTQYF
TRBV5-4	.	TRBJ1-1	CASSPVKGELQAFF
TRBV2	TRBD1	TRBJ2-2	CASSESGTGTTGELFF
TRBV2	TRBD1	TRBJ2-7	CASSPGTGVYEQYF
TRBV5-1	.	TRBJ2-2	CASSSPPPGNYTGELFF
TRBV28	TRBD1	TRBJ1-1	CAGQGMSDTEAFF
TRBV5-8	TRBD1	TRBJ1-1	CASSLAGQVLREDTEAFF
TRBV11-3	.	TRBJ1-2	CASSALGTGNYGYTF
TRBV5-1	TRBD1	TRBJ1-4	CASSPETGGGVTNEKLFF
TRBV5-6	TRBD2	TRBJ2-7	CASCGGDFGGSYEQYF
TRBV6-6	TRBD1	TRBJ1-1	CASKYTTGENTEAFF
TRBV9	TRBD2	TRBJ2-2	CASSVRAGNYANTGELFF
TRBV28	.	TRBJ2-7	CASLSPRRGGYEQYF
TRBV28	TRBD1	TRBJ1-1	CASRTRQGLNTEAFF